Following are 21 T cell receptor beta chains from one sample sequenced in a study of cytomegalovirus exposure and HLA in healthy donors. The study ran its PCR with 60 Vbeta and 13 Jbeta primers. Sequencing used immunoSEQ multiplex PCR; TCRdb keeps in-frame clones, though not all of them. The data hold roughly 150,000 clones, with around four fifths observed a single time. The sequenced sample consisted of PBMCs. Source of these receptors: a young woman in good health and CMV-seronegative.

This clone has more than one count but fewer than ten. J is TRBJ1-5 and V is TRBV19; D is perhaps TRBD1 (6 bases). Looked up from germline, CDR1 is LNHDA and CDR2 is SQIVND (reference sequence). The CDR3 has 16 residues. Trimming stripped 3 bases from V and 1 base from J, with 13 bases between. The CDR3 protein is CASSILTGISNQPQHF. In DNA, the CDR3 is TGTGCCAGTAGTATTTTAACAGGGATAAGCAATCAGCCCCAGCATTTT.

This clone occurred once. V usage is TRBV19 and J usage is TRBJ2-5; TRBD2 agrees at 10 bases. The CDR3 runs to 16 residues. The J segment lost 5 bases and the V segment lost 3 bases, leaving 9 bases of the junction unmatched. Per germline, CDR1 LNHDA and CDR2 SQIVND (reference sequence). The CDR3 nucleotides are TGTGCCAGTAGTATTGTCTCTAGCGGGGGCGGCGAGACCCAGTACTTC. Translating gives CASSIVSSGGGETQYF.

Only a few counts were recorded for this clone. V and J are TRBV11-2 and TRBJ1-2; 10 bases are shared with TRBD1. V dropped 6 bases and J dropped 7; count of bases not matched to a gene: 5. The CDR3 has 13 amino acids. In germline, CDR1 is SGHAT, CDR2 FQNNGV. The CDR3 DNA reads as TGTGCCAGCAGAACGACAGGGGGCATTGGCTACACCTTC. Amino acids: CASRTTGGIGYTF.

Regarding this clone: The same CDR3 also results from other DNA sequences found in this sample. This sequence joins TRBV29-1 and TRBJ2-7; no firm D call. Trimming pared 2 bases from V and 4 bases from J, leaving 6 bases between. The germline V gene has CDR1 SQVTM and CDR2 ANQGSEA. There are 11 residues in the CDR3. CDR3: CSVERGYEQYF. CDR3 bases: TGCAGCGTTGAACGCGGTTACGAGCAGTACTTC.

The chain has TRBV10-1 and TRBJ2-1, with 9 bases identical to TRBD1. Trimming took 8 bases from V and 8 from J; bases not matched to a gene: 13. In germline, CDR1 is WNHNN, CDR2 SYGVQD (reference sequence). The length of the CDR3 is 15 residues. This CDR3 is CASGGRDRVRDEQFF. In DNA, the CDR3 is TGCGCCAGCGGGGGACGGGACAGGGTTCGGGATGAGCAGTTCTTC.

The rearrangement links TRBV6-5 to TRBJ2-1; 7 bases are shared with TRBD2. Germline V CDR1 and CDR2: MNHEY, SVGAGI. CDR3 length: 15 amino acids. The V and J ends lost 8 bases and 1 base, in that order; junction bases with no gene match: 8. The CDR3 DNA is TGTGCCAGCGGCCCGCGGGGGTCTTCCTACAATGAGCAGTTCTTC. Encoded protein: CASGPRGSSYNEQFF.

This clone has a handful of counts. J is TRBJ1-4 and V is TRBV27, with no clear D. This CDR3 is 15 amino acids long. V was pared by 0 bases and J by 3 bases, with 8 bases between. Germline V lookup: CDR1 MNHEY, CDR2 SMNVEV (reference sequence). CDR3 amino acids: CASSLSRVSNEKLFF. DNA for the CDR3: TGTGCCAGCAGTTTATCGCGGGTTTCTAATGAAAAACTGTTTTTT.

The chain has TRBV5-1 and TRBJ1-1, with a possible D match to TRBD1 (5 bases). This CDR3 comprises 17 residues. CDR1 and CDR2 from the germline V gene are SGHRS and YFSETQ. V shed 1 base and J shed 2 bases, with 18 bases lying between them. The CDR3 DNA sequence: TGCGCCAGCAGCTTGTTCGGAGGGGCGGAGTTTAACACTGAAGCTTTCTTT. Protein: CASSLFGGAEFNTEAFF.

This chain links TRBV10-3 with TRBJ2-1, with 10 bases that match TRBD2. This CDR3 has 17 amino acids. CDR1 and CDR2 from the germline V gene are ENHRY and SYGVKD. V lost 7 bases to trimming and J lost 3 bases; unmatched junction nucleotides: 12. CDR3 residues: CAITTTSGRGVYNEQFF. The CDR3 nucleotides read TGTGCCATCACCACGACTAGCGGGCGGGGGGTCTACAATGAGCAGTTCTTC.

The J gene is TRBJ1-1, the V gene TRBV19; a weak D match, TRBD1 (6 bases). Germline CDR1 reads LNHDA; CDR2 reads SQIVND (reference sequence). Trimming pared 10 bases from V and 4 bases from J, leaving 25 bases between. The CDR3 consists of 16 residues. The CDR3 loop reads CATPPQGALKVTEAFF. CDR3 bases: TGTGCCACGCCCCCACAGGGAGCCCTTAAGGTCACTGAAGCTTTCTTT.

The V gene is TRBV11-2, the J gene TRBJ2-3, with 9 bases aligning to TRBD1. Germline V lookup: CDR1 SGHAT, CDR2 FQNNGV. This CDR3 comprises 15 residues. The V segment lost 6 bases and the J segment 0 bases; nucleotides outside the gene matches: 4. For the CDR3, the DNA is TGTGCCAGCAGACAGGGGGCAATAAGCACAGATACGCAGTATTTT. Protein product: CASRQGAISTDTQYF.

This chain links TRBV11-3 with TRBJ2-4; D might be TRBD2 (6 bases). V was pared by 1 base and J by 7 bases, with 20 bases between. Germline V CDR1 and CDR2: SGHNT, YENEEA. This CDR3 is 17 amino acids long. CDR3 in amino acids: CASSLGGSGEKRNIQYF. The CDR3 DNA reads TGTGCCAGCAGCTTAGGTGGTTCGGGAGAAAAAAGGAACATTCAGTACTTC.

V gene TRBV6-1 combines with J gene TRBJ2-7; 7 nucleotides match TRBD1. V lost 6 bases, J lost 2 bases, and 10 bases stayed unmatched. CDR3 length equals 15 residues. CDR1 and CDR2 from the germline V gene are MNHNS and SASEGT. The CDR3 is CASSRGTADTYEQYF. The CDR3 bases are TGTGCCAGCAGCCGTGGGACAGCGGATACCTACGAGCAGTACTTC.

The chain links TRBV6-6 to TRBJ1-6, with 7 bases matching TRBD1. The trim removed 0 bases at V and 4 bases at J, leaving 3 bases unmatched. CDR1 is MNHNY and CDR2 is SVGAGI in the germline V gene (reference sequence). CDR3 size: 16 residues. The CDR3 spells CASSYSRTGYNSPLHF. The CDR3 nucleotides read TGTGCCAGCAGTTACTCGAGGACAGGATATAATTCACCCCTCCACTTT.

J is TRBJ1-6 and V is TRBV5-6, with TRBD1 matching over 9 bases. There are 18 residues in the CDR3. V dropped 0 bases and J dropped 1; count of bases not matched to a gene: 5. The germline gives CDR1 SGHDT, CDR2 YYEEEE. This chain's CDR3 is CASSLETQGASYNSPLHF. The DNA for the CDR3 is TGTGCCAGCAGCTTGGAGACACAGGGGGCGTCCTATAATTCACCCCTCCACTTT.

The chain recombines TRBV9 with TRBJ2-3; 9 bases align to TRBD2. J lost 6 bases, V lost 2 bases, and 10 bases had no gene match. Germline-derived CDR1 and CDR2 are SGDLS and YYNGEE. The CDR3 sequence is 16 residues long. This CDR3 is CASSVGAAGGEDTQYF. In DNA form, the CDR3 reads TGTGCCAGCAGCGTTGGGGCAGCGGGGGGAGAGGATACGCAGTATTTT.

Written as DNA, the CDR3 is TGTGCCAGCAGCAGACAGGGTTCCTGGTTTGAGGGAAACACCATATATTTT. Protein product: CASSRQGSWFEGNTIYF. The chain links TRBV7-8 to TRBJ1-3; TRBD1 matches at 7 bases. The J segment lost 4 bases and the V segment lost 5 bases, leaving 14 bases of the junction unmatched. Germline V gene data show CDR1 as SGHVS and CDR2 as FQNEAQ. This CDR3 contains 17 residues.

The J gene is TRBJ1-5, the V gene TRBV10-3; a possible D gene is TRBD1 (5 bases). The CDR3 contains 15 residues. Germline CDR1 reads ENHRY; CDR2 reads SYGVKD. V was trimmed by 0 bases and J by 6 bases, leaving 12 bases between them. Here the CDR3 reads CAISESTHGGQPQHF. In DNA, the CDR3 is TGTGCCATCAGTGAGTCGACCCACGGGGGTCAGCCCCAGCATTTT.

This chain connects TRBV6-4 to TRBJ1-2, with D perhaps matching TRBD1 (6 bases). V was cut by 5 bases and J by 0 bases, with 10 bases left in between. The CDR3 has 14 residues. Germline lookup yields CDR1 MRHNA and CDR2 SNTAGT. This CDR3 reads CASSRDNSNYGYTF. Written as DNA, the CDR3 is TGTGCCAGCAGTCGGGACAACTCTAACTATGGCTACACCTTC.

The chain joins TRBV9 to TRBJ1-5; 8 bases align to TRBD1. Germline CDR1 is SGDLS and CDR2 is YYNGEE. The length of the CDR3 is 14 residues. V lost 3 bases, J lost 4 bases, and 3 bases stayed unmatched. CDR3 bases: TGTGCCAGCAGCGACACAGGGGGGAATCAGCCCCAGCATTTT. Protein product: CASSDTGGNQPQHF.

This clone appeared a few times. The CDR3 spells CASSSGQENYGYTF. Here the CDR3 DNA reads TGCGCCAGCAGCTCTGGACAGGAGAACTATGGCTACACCTTC. The chain recombines TRBV5-1 with TRBJ1-2; 7 nucleotides align to TRBD1. From germline, CDR1 is SGHRS and CDR2 YFSETQ. The CDR3 consists of 14 residues. With 3 bases clipped from V and 2 bases from J, the junction kept 4 bases outside the gene matches.